These T cell receptor beta chains were read from a single sample in a study of shared clonotypes between healthy human individuals. Measured with immunoSEQ multiplex PCR; TCRdb has only the in-frame clones, and not every one. The sample carries some 580,000 clones, about 97% recorded once. The sample consisted of naive CD4+ T cells sorted from blood. All receptors derive from a woman aged 30 to 39 in good health. CDR3s include the opening cysteine and the closing phenylalanine or tryptophan. A D gene is named only where the DNA matches it firmly. Clone size is given for some rows only: seen once, a few or many times, or a class if the clone is expanded.

clone_size j_call d_call v_call cdr3_nt cdr3_aa
- TRBJ2-2 - TRBV5-4 TGTGCCAGCAGCGAGGGGACTGACACCCCCGGGGAGCTGTTTTTT CASSEGTDTPGELFF
- TRBJ2-2 TRBD1 TRBV15 TGTGCCACCAGCAGAGGTGTGGGACAGGGGTCCGGGGAGCTGTTTTTT CATSRGVGQGSGELFF
- TRBJ2-5 TRBD1 TRBV7-9 TGTGCCAGCAGCCCATGGACAGGGAGGGAGACCCAGTACTTC CASSPWTGRETQYF
- TRBJ2-7 - TRBV7-8 TGTGCCAGCAGCTTAGGCAGGGCGGCCCACGAGCAGTACTTC CASSLGRAAHEQYF
- TRBJ2-5 - TRBV4-1 TGCGCCAGCAGCCATCAAATGGGACGTTCCCAAGAGACCCAGTACTTC CASSHQMGRSQETQYF
- TRBJ2-3 TRBD2 TRBV28 TGTGCCAGCAGTTCGTACCTAGCGGGAGGGCCCACAGATACGCAGTATTTT CASSSYLAGGPTDTQYF
once TRBJ2-3 - TRBV5-6 TGTGCCAGCAGCTTAGGTAGCGGTTCCACAGATACGCAGTATTTT CASSLGSGSTDTQYF
once TRBJ2-7 TRBD1 TRBV29-1 TGCAGCGCGGGGACAGGGACCTACGAGCAGTACTTC CSAGTGTYEQYF
once TRBJ2-7 TRBD2 TRBV4-2 TGTGCCAGCAGCCAACAGACTAGCGGGAGTATCTACGAGCAGTACTTC CASSQQTSGSIYEQYF
- TRBJ1-1 TRBD1 TRBV4-1 TGCGCCAGCAGCCAAGGCCGACCGGGACAGGTTACTGTAGCTTTCTTT CASSQGRPGQVTVAFF
- TRBJ1-1 - TRBV11-3 TGTGCCAGCAGCTTAGACCTACGGGGAAGTTTGGACACTGAAGCTTTCTTT CASSLDLRGSLDTEAFF
- TRBJ2-7 - TRBV4-1 TGCGCCAGCAGCCAGGTTCTGGGTCGCGGGAAAGAGGGCTCCTCCTACGAGCAGTACTTC CASSQVLGRGKEGSSYEQYF
once TRBJ2-5 TRBD2 TRBV7-2 TGTGCCAGCAGCAGACTAGCGGGAGCGCAAGAGACCCAGTACTTC CASSRLAGAQETQYF
- TRBJ2-7 TRBD2 TRBV5-4 TGTGCCAGCAGCTTGGGGGCTAGCGGGACGTACGAGCAGTACTTC CASSLGASGTYEQYF
- TRBJ2-7 TRBD2 TRBV28 TGTGCCAGCAGTTTCGATAGAGGGTTTTTGGCGGGAGGGGACTACGAGCAGTACTTC CASSFDRGFLAGGDYEQYF
- TRBJ2-2 - TRBV30 TGTGCCTGGAGTGGCATGGGGCTAACCGGGGAGCTGTTTTTT CAWSGMGLTGELFF
- TRBJ2-7 TRBD2 TRBV28 TGTGCCAGCACTCCTAGACTAGCGGCCGCCTACGAGCAGTACTTC CASTPRLAAAYEQYF
- TRBJ2-6 - TRBV28 TGTGCCAGCAGTTTCCGTGAGGGGAGGCCTGGGGCCAACGTCCTGACTTTC CASSFREGRPGANVLTF
- TRBJ2-5 - TRBV4-2 TGTGCCAGCAGCCAAGTAACGAGGCTAGTCCAAGAGACCCAGTACTTC CASSQVTRLVQETQYF
- TRBJ1-2 TRBD1 TRBV28 TGTGCCAGGGCAACCCCTGCGGGACAGGGGGTCTATGGCTACACCTTC CARATPAGQGVYGYTF
- TRBJ2-7 TRBD1 TRBV28 TGTGCCAGCAGTCCCTCGGGACAGAGCAGCTACGAGCAGTACTTC CASSPSGQSSYEQYF
- TRBJ1-2 - TRBV27 TGTGCCAGCAGTTTCCAGGGGCGCTATGGCTACACCTTC CASSFQGRYGYTF